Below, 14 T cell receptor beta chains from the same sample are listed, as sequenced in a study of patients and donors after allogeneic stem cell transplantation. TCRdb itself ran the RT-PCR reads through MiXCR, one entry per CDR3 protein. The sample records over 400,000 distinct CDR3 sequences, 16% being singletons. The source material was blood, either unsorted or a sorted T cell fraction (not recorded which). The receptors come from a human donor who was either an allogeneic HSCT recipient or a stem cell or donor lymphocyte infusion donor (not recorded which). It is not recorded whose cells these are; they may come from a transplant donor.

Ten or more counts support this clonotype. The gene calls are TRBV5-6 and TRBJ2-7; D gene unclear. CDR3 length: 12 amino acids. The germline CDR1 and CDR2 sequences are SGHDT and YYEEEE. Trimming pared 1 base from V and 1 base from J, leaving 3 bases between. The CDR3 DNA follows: TGTGCCAGCAGCTTGTTTTCCTACGAGCAGTACTTC. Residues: CASSLFSYEQYF.

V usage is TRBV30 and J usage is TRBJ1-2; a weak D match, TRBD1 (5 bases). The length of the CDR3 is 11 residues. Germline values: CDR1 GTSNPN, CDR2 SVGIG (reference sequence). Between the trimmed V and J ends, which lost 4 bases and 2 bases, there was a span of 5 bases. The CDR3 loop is CAWTGNYGYTF. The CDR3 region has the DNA TGTGCCTGGACAGGGAACTATGGCTACACCTTC.

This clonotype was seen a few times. The CDR3 loop is CASSLVATGMNTEAFF. The CDR3 nucleotides are TGTGCCAGCAGCTTAGTAGCCACAGGGATGAACACTGAAGCTTTCTTT. The rearrangement uses TRBV7-2 and TRBJ1-1; perhaps TRBD1 as D (6 bases). V was cut by 1 base and J by 0 bases, with 12 bases left in between. This CDR3 has 16 residues. CDR1 SGHTA and CDR2 FQGNSA come from the germline V gene. The variable domain in full, completed from reference TRBV7-2 and TRBJ1-1, reads GAGVSQSPSNKVTEKGKDVELRCDPISGHTALYWYRQSLGQGLEFLIYFQGNSAPDKSGLPSDRFSAERTGGSVSTLTIQRTQQEDSAVYLCASSLVATGMNTEAFFGQGTRLTVV.

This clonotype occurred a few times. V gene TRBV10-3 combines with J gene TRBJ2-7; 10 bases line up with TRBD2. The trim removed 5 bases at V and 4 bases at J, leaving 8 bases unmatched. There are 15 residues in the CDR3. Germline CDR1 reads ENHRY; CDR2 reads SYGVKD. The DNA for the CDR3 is TGTGCCATCAGTACATTAGCGGGGGGCCCTTACGAGCAGTACTTC. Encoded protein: CAISTLAGGPYEQYF.

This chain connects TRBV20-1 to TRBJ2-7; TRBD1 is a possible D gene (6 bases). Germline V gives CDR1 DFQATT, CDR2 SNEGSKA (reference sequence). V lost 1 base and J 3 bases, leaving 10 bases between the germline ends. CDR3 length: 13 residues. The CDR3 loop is CSARAQGYYEQYF. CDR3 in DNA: TGCAGTGCTAGAGCCCAGGGGTACTACGAGCAGTACTTC.

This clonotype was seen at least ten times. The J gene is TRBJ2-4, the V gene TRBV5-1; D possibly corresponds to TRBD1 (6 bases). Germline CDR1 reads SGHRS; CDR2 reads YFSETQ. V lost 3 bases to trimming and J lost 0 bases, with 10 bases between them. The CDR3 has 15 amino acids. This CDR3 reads CASSYTGIAKNIQYF. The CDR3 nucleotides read TGCGCCAGCAGCTACACAGGGATAGCCAAAAACATTCAGTACTTC.

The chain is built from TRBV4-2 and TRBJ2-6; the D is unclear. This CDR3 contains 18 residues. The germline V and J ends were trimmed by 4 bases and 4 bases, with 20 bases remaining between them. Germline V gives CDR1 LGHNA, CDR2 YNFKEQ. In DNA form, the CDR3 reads TGTGCCAGCAGCCTCCAAGAAGGAGAGGTGTGGGGGGCCAACGTCCTGACTTTC. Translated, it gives CASSLQEGEVWGANVLTF.

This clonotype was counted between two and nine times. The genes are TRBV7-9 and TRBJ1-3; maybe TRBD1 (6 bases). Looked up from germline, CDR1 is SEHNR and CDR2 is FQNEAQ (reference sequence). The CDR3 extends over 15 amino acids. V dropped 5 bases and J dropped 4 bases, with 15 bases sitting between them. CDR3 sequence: CASSSRGQLGNTIYF. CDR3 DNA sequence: TGTGCCAGCAGCAGTCGCGGACAGCTGGGAAACACCATATATTTT.

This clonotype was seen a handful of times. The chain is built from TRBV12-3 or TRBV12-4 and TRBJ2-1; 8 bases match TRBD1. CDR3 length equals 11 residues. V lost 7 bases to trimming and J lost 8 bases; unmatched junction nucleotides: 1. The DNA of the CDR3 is TGTGCCAGCAAGACAGGGGATGAGCAGTTCTTC. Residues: CASKTGDEQFF.

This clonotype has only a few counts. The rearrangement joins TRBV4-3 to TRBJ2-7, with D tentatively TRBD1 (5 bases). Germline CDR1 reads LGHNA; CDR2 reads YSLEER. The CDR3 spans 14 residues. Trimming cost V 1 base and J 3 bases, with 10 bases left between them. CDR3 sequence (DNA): TGCGCCAGCAGCCAAGGACAGAAGGGCTACGAGCAGTACTTC. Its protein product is CASSQGQKGYEQYF.

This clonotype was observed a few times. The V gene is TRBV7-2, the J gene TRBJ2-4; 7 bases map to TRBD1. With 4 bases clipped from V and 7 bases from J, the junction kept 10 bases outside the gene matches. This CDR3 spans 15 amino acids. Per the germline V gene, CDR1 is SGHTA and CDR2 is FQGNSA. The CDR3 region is CASSSETGRLNIQYF. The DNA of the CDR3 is TGTGCCAGCAGCTCCGAGACAGGGCGCTTGAACATTCAGTACTTC. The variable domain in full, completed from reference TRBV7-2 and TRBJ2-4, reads GAGVSQSPSNKVTEKGKDVELRCDPISGHTALYWYRQSLGQGLEFLIYFQGNSAPDKSGLPSDRFSAERTGGSVSTLTIQRTQQEDSAVYLCASSSETGRLNIQYFGAGTRLSVL.

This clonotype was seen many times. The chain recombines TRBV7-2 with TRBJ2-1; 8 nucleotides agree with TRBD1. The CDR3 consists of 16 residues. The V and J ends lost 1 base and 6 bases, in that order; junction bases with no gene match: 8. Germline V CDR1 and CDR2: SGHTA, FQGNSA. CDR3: CASSLVGTGYFNEQFF. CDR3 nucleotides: TGTGCCAGCAGCTTAGTGGGGACAGGCTATTTCAATGAGCAGTTCTTC.

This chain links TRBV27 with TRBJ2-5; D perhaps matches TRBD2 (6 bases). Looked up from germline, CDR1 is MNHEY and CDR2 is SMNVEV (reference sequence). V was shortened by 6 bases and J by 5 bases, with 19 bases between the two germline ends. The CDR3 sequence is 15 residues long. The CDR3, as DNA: TGTGCCAGCAGAGTTTCTAGTCGGGGGTTTGAGACCCAGTACTTC. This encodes CASRVSSRGFETQYF.

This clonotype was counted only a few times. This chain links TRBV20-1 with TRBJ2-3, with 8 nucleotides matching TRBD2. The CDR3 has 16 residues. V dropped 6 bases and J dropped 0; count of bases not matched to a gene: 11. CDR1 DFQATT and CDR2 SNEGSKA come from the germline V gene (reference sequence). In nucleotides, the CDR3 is TGCAGTGCGCATACCCGCGGGGGGACGAGCACAGATACGCAGTATTTT. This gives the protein CSAHTRGGTSTDTQYF.